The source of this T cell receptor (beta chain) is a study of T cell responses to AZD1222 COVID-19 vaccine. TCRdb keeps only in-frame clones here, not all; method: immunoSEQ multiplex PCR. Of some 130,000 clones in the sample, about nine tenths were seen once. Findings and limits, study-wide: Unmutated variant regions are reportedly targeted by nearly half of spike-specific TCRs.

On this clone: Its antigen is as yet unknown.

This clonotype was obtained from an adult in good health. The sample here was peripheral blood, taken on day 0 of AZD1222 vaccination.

CDR3 residues: CASSYSGGGGNTIYF. In DNA form, the CDR3 reads TGTGCCAGCAGTTACTCGGGGGGCGGTGGAAACACCATATATTTT. This chain links TRBV6-6 with TRBJ1-3, with D possibly TRBD1 on 6 matching bases. CDR1 is MNHNY, CDR2 SVGAGI, per germline (reference sequence). This CDR3 comprises 15 residues. V lost 0 bases and J lost 3, with 9 bases in between.